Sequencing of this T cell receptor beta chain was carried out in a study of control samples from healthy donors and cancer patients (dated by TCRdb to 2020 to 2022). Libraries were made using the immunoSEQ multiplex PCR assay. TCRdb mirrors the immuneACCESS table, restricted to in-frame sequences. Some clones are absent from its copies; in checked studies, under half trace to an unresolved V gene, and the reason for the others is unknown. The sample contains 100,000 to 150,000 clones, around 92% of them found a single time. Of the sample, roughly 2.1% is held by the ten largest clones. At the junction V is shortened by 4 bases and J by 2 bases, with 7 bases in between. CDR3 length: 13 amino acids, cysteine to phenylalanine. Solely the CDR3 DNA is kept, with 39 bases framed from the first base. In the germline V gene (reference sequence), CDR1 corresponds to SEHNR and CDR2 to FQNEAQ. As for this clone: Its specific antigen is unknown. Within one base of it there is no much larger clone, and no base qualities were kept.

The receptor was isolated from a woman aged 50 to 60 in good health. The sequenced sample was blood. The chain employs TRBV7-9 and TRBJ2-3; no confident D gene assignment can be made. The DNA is TGTGCCAGCAGCTCAAAGCCCACAGATACGCAGTATTTT. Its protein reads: CASSSKPTDTQYF.